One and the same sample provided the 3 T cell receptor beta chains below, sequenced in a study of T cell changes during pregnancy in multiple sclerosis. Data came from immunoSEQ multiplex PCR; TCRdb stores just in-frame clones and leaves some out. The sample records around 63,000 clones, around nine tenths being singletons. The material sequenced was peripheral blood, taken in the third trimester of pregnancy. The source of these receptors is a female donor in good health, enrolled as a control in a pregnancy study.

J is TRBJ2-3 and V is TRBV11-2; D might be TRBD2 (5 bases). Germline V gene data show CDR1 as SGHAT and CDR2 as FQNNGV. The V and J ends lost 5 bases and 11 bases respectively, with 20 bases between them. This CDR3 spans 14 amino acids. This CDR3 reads CASSPNAEGSVQYF. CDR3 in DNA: TGTGCCAGCAGCCCCAACGCAGAGGGCAGTGTGCAGTATTTT.

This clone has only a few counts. The CDR3, as DNA: TGTGCCAGCAGTTACCGTTCAGGGTATGAAGCTTTCTTT. The encoded protein is CASSYRSGYEAFF. The chain recombines TRBV6-5 with TRBJ1-1; D is perhaps TRBD1 (5 bases). CDR3 length equals 13 residues. Germline CDR1 MNHEY, CDR2 SVGAGI. The germline V and J ends were trimmed by 2 bases and 7 bases, with 11 bases remaining between them.

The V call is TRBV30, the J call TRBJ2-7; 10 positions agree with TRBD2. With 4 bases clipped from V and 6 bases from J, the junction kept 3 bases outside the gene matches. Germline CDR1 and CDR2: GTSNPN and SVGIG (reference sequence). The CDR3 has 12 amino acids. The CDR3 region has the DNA TGTGCCTGGAAGCTAGCGGGGGTCGAGCAGTACTTC. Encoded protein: CAWKLAGVEQYF.